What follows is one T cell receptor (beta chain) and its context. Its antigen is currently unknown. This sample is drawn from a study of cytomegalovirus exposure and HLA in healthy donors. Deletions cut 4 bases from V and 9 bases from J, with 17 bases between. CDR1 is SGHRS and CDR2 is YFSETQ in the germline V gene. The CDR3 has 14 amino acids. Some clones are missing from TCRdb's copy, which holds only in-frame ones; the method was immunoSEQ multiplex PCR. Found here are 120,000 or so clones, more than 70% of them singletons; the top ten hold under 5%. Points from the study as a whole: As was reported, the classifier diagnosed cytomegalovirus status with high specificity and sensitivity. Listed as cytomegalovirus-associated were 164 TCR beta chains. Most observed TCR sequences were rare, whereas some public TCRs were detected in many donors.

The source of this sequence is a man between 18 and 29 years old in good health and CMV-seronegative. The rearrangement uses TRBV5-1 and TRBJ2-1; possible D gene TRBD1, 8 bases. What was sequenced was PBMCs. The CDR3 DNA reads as TGCGCCAGCAGCCCAGGACAGGGCGGGGGTGAGCAGTTCTTC. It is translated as CASSPGQGGGEQFF.